Listed below are T cell receptor beta chains from one sample, sequenced in a study of cytomegalovirus exposure and HLA in healthy donors. Assay used: immunoSEQ multiplex PCR; TCRdb lists only in-frame clones, some missing. This sample yields a few hundred thousand clones, of which less than 95% are seen a single time; approximately 3.1% belongs to the top ten. The sequenced material came from PBMCs. The receptors here all came from a woman aged 25 to 39 in good health and CMV-seronegative. Each CDR3 is given with its conserved first and last residue. D genes are given only for firm matches. Clone size appears in some rows only: once, few, many, or a class for an expanded clone.

D | J | size | V | CDR3 | DNA
NA | TRBJ1-3 | NA | TRBV28 | CASSSDRDSGNTIYF | TGTGCCAGCAGTTCAGACCGAGACTCTGGAAACACCATATATTTT
TRBD1 | TRBJ1-2 | NA | TRBV28 | CASSLTGGLGYTF | TGTGCCAGCAGTTTGACAGGGGGCTTAGGCTACACCTTC
TRBD2 | TRBJ2-1 | NA | TRBV9 | CASSPQAAGVLNEQFF | TGTGCCAGCAGCCCCCAAGCAGCGGGAGTGCTAAATGAGCAGTTCTTC
TRBD2 | TRBJ2-3 | NA | TRBV2 | CASSRLGDSVSGSLDTQYF | TGTGCCAGCAGTCGGTTGGGGGATTCGGTTAGCGGGTCCCTAGATACGCAGTATTTT
NA | TRBJ2-1 | NA | TRBV28 | CASSFRDTPYNEQFF | TGTGCCAGCAGTTTTAGGGACACCCCTTACAATGAGCAGTTCTTC
NA | TRBJ1-2 | NA | TRBV7-9 | CASSLSAGNGYTF | TGTGCCAGCAGTCTATCCGCGGGGAATGGCTACACCTTC
TRBD2 | TRBJ2-1 | NA | TRBV19 | CASSPGASGREYNEQFF | TGTGCCAGTAGTCCAGGGGCTAGCGGGAGGGAATACAATGAGCAGTTCTTC
TRBD1 | TRBJ2-1 | few | TRBV11-2 | CASSPGWQGASAEQFF | TGTGCCAGCAGCCCCGGGTGGCAGGGGGCTTCAGCTGAGCAGTTCTTC
NA | TRBJ2-2 | NA | TRBV28 | CASGRTVGSSTGELFF | TGTGCCAGCGGCCGAACGGTAGGGAGTTCCACCGGGGAGCTGTTTTTT
TRBD2 | TRBJ2-1 | NA | TRBV28 | CASSFLAGSNNEQFF | TGTGCCAGCAGTTTTCTAGCGGGCTCCAACAATGAGCAGTTCTTC
NA | TRBJ1-2 | NA | TRBV7-9 | CASSPSSHGYTF | TGTGCCAGCAGCCCCAGCAGCCATGGCTACACCTTC
NA | TRBJ2-7 | NA | TRBV6-5 | CASSYAGGSYEQYF | TGTGCCAGCAGTTACGCGGGTGGGTCCTACGAGCAGTACTTC
NA | TRBJ2-3 | NA | TRBV27 | CASKRQVSSTDTQYF | TGTGCCAGCAAAAGACAGGTATCTAGCACAGATACGCAGTATTTT
TRBD2 | TRBJ2-3 | medium-sized | TRBV15 | CATSSGRATDTQYF | TGTGCCACCAGCAGCGGGAGGGCCACAGATACGCAGTATTTT
NA | TRBJ2-7 | NA | TRBV27 | CASSYSRDYEQYF | TGTGCCAGCAGTTATTCCCGGGACTACGAGCAGTACTTC
NA | TRBJ2-7 | NA | TRBV7-8 | CASSSKLSSYEQYF | TGTGCCAGCAGCTCTAAGCTAAGCTCCTACGAGCAGTACTTC
TRBD1 | TRBJ1-1 | NA | TRBV4-1 | CASSQVAGQEPEAFF | TGCGCCAGCAGCCAAGTGGCCGGACAGGAGCCTGAAGCTTTCTTT
TRBD1 | TRBJ1-5 | NA | TRBV2 | CASIGQGSNQPQHF | TGTGCCAGCATCGGACAGGGTAGCAATCAGCCCCAGCATTTT
NA | TRBJ2-1 | NA | TRBV7-3 | CASSLEAYNEQFF | TGTGCCAGCAGCTTAGAAGCCTACAATGAGCAGTTCTTC
TRBD1 | TRBJ1-1 | NA | TRBV28 | CASSSIGTVNTEAFF | TGTGCCAGCAGTTCGATCGGGACAGTCAACACTGAAGCTTTCTTT
NA | TRBJ2-7 | NA | TRBV27 | CASSFLSSYEQYF | TGTGCCAGCAGTTTTCTATCCTCCTACGAGCAGTACTTC
NA | TRBJ2-2 | NA | TRBV10-2 | CASERTGGFGELFF | TGCGCCAGCGAGCGTACGGGCGGATTCGGGGAGCTGTTTTTT
NA | TRBJ2-1 | NA | TRBV11-2 | CASSLDTGNSYNEQFF | TGTGCCAGCAGCTTAGATACAGGGAACTCCTACAATGAGCAGTTCTTC
NA | TRBJ1-2 | NA | TRBV6-5 | CASSRTGISYGYTF | TGTGCCAGCAGTCGAACAGGGATCAGCTATGGCTACACCTTC
TRBD1 | TRBJ1-1 | NA | TRBV29-1 | CSVHKGSDRGFTEAFF | TGCAGCGTTCATAAGGGGTCGGACAGGGGATTCACTGAAGCTTTCTTT
NA | TRBJ1-1 | NA | TRBV4-3 | CASSQVSNTEAFF | TGCGCCAGCAGCCAGGTTTCGAACACTGAAGCTTTCTTT
NA | TRBJ2-7 | NA | TRBV7-2 | CASSSKQHGRNYEQYF | TGTGCCAGCAGCTCAAAACAACATGGACGGAACTACGAGCAGTACTTC
TRBD2 | TRBJ2-7 | few | TRBV7-2 | CASTSGGTSGNEQYF | TGTGCCAGCACCTCGGGGGGGACTAGCGGTAACGAGCAGTACTTC
TRBD2 | TRBJ2-1 | NA | TRBV7-3 | CASSLLAGVADEQFF | TGTGCCAGCAGCTTGCTAGCGGGAGTGGCGGATGAGCAGTTCTTC
NA | TRBJ2-2 | NA | TRBV13 | CASSPAPGDTGELFF | TGTGCCAGCAGCCCAGCCCCTGGGGACACCGGGGAGCTGTTTTTT
NA | TRBJ2-7 | NA | TRBV7-2 | CASSLSWGEQYF | TGTGCCAGCAGCTTAAGTTGGGGCGAGCAGTACTTC
NA | TRBJ2-7 | NA | TRBV30 | CAWSGGAYEQYF | TGTGCCTGGAGTGGAGGGGCCTACGAGCAGTACTTC
NA | TRBJ2-3 | NA | TRBV27 | CASRGHSTDTQYF | TGTGCCAGCAGAGGACACTCCACAGATACGCAGTATTTT
TRBD1 | TRBJ2-5 | NA | TRBV28 | CASRTTGEKETQYF | TGTGCCAGCAGGACTACAGGGGAAAAAGAGACCCAGTACTTC
NA | TRBJ1-1 | NA | TRBV27 | CASSQRGEFEAFF | TGTGCCAGCAGTCAAAGAGGGGAGTTTGAAGCTTTCTTT
NA | TRBJ1-1 | NA | TRBV5-4 | CASRGLNTEAFF | TGTGCCAGCAGAGGACTGAACACTGAAGCTTTCTTT
NA | TRBJ1-4 | NA | TRBV30 | CAWSVGGANEKLFF | TGTGCCTGGAGTGTAGGGGGAGCTAATGAAAAACTGTTTTTT
TRBD2 | TRBJ2-5 | NA | TRBV30 | CALDRGLAETQYF | TGTGCCTTGGATCGTGGACTAGCAGAGACCCAGTACTTC
TRBD1 | TRBJ1-4 | NA | TRBV7-2 | CASSPGRGTGEKLFF | TGTGCCAGCAGCCCTGGGCGCGGGACAGGTGAAAAACTGTTTTTT
TRBD2 | TRBJ2-7 | NA | TRBV4-2 | CASSQEGTSGYSYEQYF | TGTGCCAGCAGCCAAGAAGGGACTAGCGGGTACTCCTACGAGCAGTACTTC
TRBD2 | TRBJ2-1 | NA | TRBV29-1 | CSVVGGTSGQSYNEQFF | TGCAGCGTTGTTGGGGGGACTAGCGGGCAGTCCTACAATGAGCAGTTCTTC
TRBD1 | TRBJ2-1 | NA | TRBV5-6 | CASSLRTGAVDEQFF | TGTGCCAGCAGCTTGCGGACAGGGGCTGTCGATGAGCAGTTCTTC
TRBD1 | TRBJ1-4 | NA | TRBV2 | CASTDRGTNEKLFF | TGTGCCAGCACGGACAGGGGGACTAATGAAAAACTGTTTTTT
TRBD2 | TRBJ2-2 | NA | TRBV7-3 | CASSLAGAGELFF | TGTGCCAGCAGCTTAGCGGGAGCCGGGGAGCTGTTTTTT
NA | TRBJ2-5 | NA | TRBV5-8 | CASSWMLQEGLETQYF | TGTGCCAGCAGCTGGATGCTTCAGGAGGGCTTGGAGACCCAGTACTTC
TRBD2 | TRBJ2-3 | NA | TRBV2 | CASMRREVFITDTQYF | TGTGCCAGCATGCGGCGGGAGGTGTTTATTACAGATACGCAGTATTTT
NA | TRBJ2-4 | NA | TRBV6-4 | CASSDSRPDGNIQYF | TGTGCCAGCAGTGACTCGAGACCCGACGGAAACATTCAGTACTTC
NA | TRBJ2-7 | NA | TRBV9 | CASSVETGSYEQYF | TGTGCCAGCAGCGTCGAGACTGGTTCCTACGAGCAGTACTTC
TRBD2 | TRBJ2-3 | NA | TRBV2 | CASGTSGRETDTQYF | TGTGCCAGCGGGACTAGCGGGAGGGAAACAGATACGCAGTATTTT
TRBD1 | TRBJ2-1 | NA | TRBV5-1 | CASSRTGGDEQFF | TGCGCCAGCAGCCGGACAGGGGGCGATGAGCAGTTCTTC
TRBD2 | TRBJ2-5 | once | TRBV15 | CATSRRLAAQETQYF | TGTGCCACCAGCAGGAGGCTAGCGGCCCAAGAGACCCAGTACTTC
NA | TRBJ1-4 | NA | TRBV28 | CASSVVTTNEKLFF | TGTGCCAGCAGCGTTGTTACGACTAATGAAAAACTGTTTTTT
NA | TRBJ2-7 | NA | TRBV5-4 | CASSAELANTYEQYF | TGTGCCAGCAGTGCCGAGCTAGCGAACACCTACGAGCAGTACTTC
NA | TRBJ2-1 | NA | TRBV7-2 | CASSLQTGTINNEQFF | TGTGCCAGCAGCTTACAAACCGGGACCATAAACAATGAGCAGTTCTTC
TRBD1 | TRBJ2-5 | NA | TRBV2 | CASSRDSEETQYF | TGTGCCAGCAGTCGGGACAGCGAAGAGACCCAGTACTTC
TRBD1 | TRBJ1-2 | NA | TRBV28 | CASSWDRLYGYTF | TGTGCCAGCAGTTGGGACAGGCTGTATGGCTACACCTTC